This T cell receptor (beta chain) was sequenced during a study of T cells in Graves' hyperthyroidism and ophthalmopathy. Whole-study findings and limits: Onset of ophthalmopathy came a median 6.5 months after the model predicted it.

Over 18 months, lack of ophthalmopathy progression marked Graves' hyperthyroidism as stable. Diagnosis of hyperthyroidism was new in patients aged 18 to 65, and its duration was under 2 months. Each 10 ml fresh peripheral blood draw supplied the PBMCs. Amplified regions were TCR beta CDR3 sequences from RNA transcripts. The TCR CDR3 first-round RT-PCR relied on the HTBI primer set. TCRdb independently ran MiXCR on the multiplex PCR reads; one entry per CDR3 protein. The data hold about 420,000 distinct CDR3 sequences, with 15% to 18% observed a single time. This clonotype was seen ten or more times. Antigen unknown. The specimen was blood. This clonotype was obtained from a woman in her late teens or twenties with Graves' hyperthyroidism.

The CDR3 spells CASSPGRDTEAFF. CDR3 nucleotide sequence: TGTGCCAGCAGCCCCGGACGCGACACTGAAGCTTTCTTT. The chain employs TRBV11-2 and TRBJ1-1; D unclear. Germline assignment: CDR1 SGHAT and CDR2 FQNNGV. The V end lost 5 bases, the J end lost 3 bases, and 10 bases lay between the germline ends. The CDR3 loop spans 13 amino acids.